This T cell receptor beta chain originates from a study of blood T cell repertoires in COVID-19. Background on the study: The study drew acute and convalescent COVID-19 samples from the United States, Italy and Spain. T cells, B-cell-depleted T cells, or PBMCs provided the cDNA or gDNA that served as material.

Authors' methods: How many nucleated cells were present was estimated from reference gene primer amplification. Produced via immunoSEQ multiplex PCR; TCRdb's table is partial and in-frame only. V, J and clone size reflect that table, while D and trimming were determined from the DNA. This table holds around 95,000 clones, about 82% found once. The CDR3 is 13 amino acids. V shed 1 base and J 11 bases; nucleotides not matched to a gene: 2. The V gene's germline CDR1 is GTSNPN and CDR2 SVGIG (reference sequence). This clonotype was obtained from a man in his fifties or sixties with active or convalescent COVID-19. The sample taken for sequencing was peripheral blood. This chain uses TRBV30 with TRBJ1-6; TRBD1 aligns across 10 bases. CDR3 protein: CAWSAGQGTPLHF. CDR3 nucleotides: TGTGCCTGGAGTGCGGGACAGGGGACACCCCTCCACTTT.